This TCR beta chain was sequenced during a study of blood T cell repertoires in COVID-19. Across the whole study: COVID-19 samples collected from the United States, Italy and Spain covered acute and convalescent phases.

This clone was observed a single time. Trimming cost V 10 bases and J 2 bases; bases outside gene matches: 2. This CDR3 has 14 amino acids. Germline CDR1 reads KGHDR; CDR2 reads SFDVKD. Enrolled during active infection, Seattle patients were then followed longitudinally. In the authors' workflow: Counts of nucleated cells, estimated from reference gene primer amplification, were obtained. This table comes from immunoSEQ multiplex PCR, and its TCRdb copy is limited to in-frame clones, with some not included. The DNA gave D and trimming, while V, J and clone size come from that table. The sample carries roughly 77,000 clones, under 85% recorded once.

The chain joins TRBV24-1 to TRBJ2-3; 13 positions match TRBD2. The origin of this receptor is a man aged 55 to 69 with COVID-19, enrolled during active disease. Specimen: peripheral blood. In DNA, the CDR3 is TGTGCCACTGGACTAGCGGGGGACACAGATACGCAGTATTTT. Translating gives CATGLAGDTDTQYF.